This TCR beta chain was identified during a study of T-cell reconstitution after alpha-beta-depleted transplantation in children. This clonotype appeared many times. Per the germline V gene, CDR1 is DFQATT and CDR2 is SNEGSKA (reference sequence). This CDR3 region has 12 residues. The V gene end was trimmed by 6 bases and the J gene end by 5 bases; junction bases not matched to a gene: 3. During its preparation, the TCRbeta library received unique molecular identifiers. Using its own MiXCR run on the PCR reads, TCRdb lists one record per CDR3 protein. This table has 360,000 or so distinct CDR3 sequences, over 20% appearing once.

The sample was PBMCs from the stem cell graft donor, taken from the stem cell graft. The TCR comes from a human donor who donated a stem cell graft to a child with acute myeloid leukemia. The chain joins TRBV20-1 to TRBJ2-2; 7 positions agree with TRBD2. In nucleotides, the CDR3 is TGCAGTGCCGCGGGGGTAACCGGGGAGCTGTTTTTT. Amino acids: CSAAGVTGELFF.